The clone carrying this T cell receptor (beta chain) has a count of ten or more. These data are taken from a study of T cells of healthy individuals. TCRdb recomputed calls from the 5' RACE reads with MiXCR, one row per CDR3 protein. The table lists under 70,000 distinct CDR3 sequences, roughly 14% of them singletons, with about 16% in the top ten. Germline CDR1 reads SQVTM; CDR2 reads ANQGSEA. The CDR3 has 10 residues. The V end lost 6 bases, the J end lost 2 bases, and 2 bases lay between the germline ends. The sequence was collected from a human donor in good health. The V call is TRBV29-1, the J call TRBJ2-1; D ambiguous. The CDR3 is CSVTYNEQFF. The CDR3 nucleotides are TGCAGCGTGACCTACAATGAGCAGTTCTTC.